This section outlines one T cell receptor beta chain sequence together with its context. What antigen it recognizes has not been identified. No clone much larger than this one lies a single base away; base qualities are absent. The data are from a study of blood T cell repertoires in COVID-19 (dated by TCRdb to about 2020). About the full investigation: Collaborator samples came from the United States, Italy and Spain and covered acute and convalescent phases of COVID-19. The material from the prospective study consisted of cDNA or gDNA derived from T cells, B-cell-depleted T cells, or PBMCs. Deeply sampled blood TCRbeta repertoires from subjects exposed to, actively infected with, or recovered from COVID-19 were included in the dataset. The repertoires were released in a freely available public database intended as a resource for research on the immune response to SARS-CoV-2. The samples were drawn from the first 160 participants of the ongoing ImmuneRACE study and from 950 to 1,500 subjects provided by 6 global collaborators. A de-identified subject ID, COVID-19 status, age in years and sex were almost always included in the sample metadata. Where available, HLA class I and class II types were obtained from metadata supplied by the sample provider rather than from assay-based typing. Findings and caveats that apply to the study as a whole: How much clinical and demographic metadata was included differed by source and by participant, and the metadata was provided uncurated.

The CDR3 sequence holds 16 residues, the cysteine and phenylalanine included. Solely the CDR3 DNA is kept, with 48 bases framed from the first base. Via the germline V gene (reference sequence), CDR1 is SGHNT and CDR2 YYREEE. V lost 0 bases and J lost 2 bases, and the count of bases not matched to a germline gene is 8. At one collaborating source in Seattle, patients were enrolled during active infection and were followed longitudinally through the course of disease. Each collaborating institution followed its own protocols to collect whole blood in K2EDTA tubes. For TCRbeta analysis, collaborators shipped samples in one of three forms: frozen whole blood, isolated PBMCs, or DNA extracted from either of those sample types. TCRbeta CDR3 regions were amplified from genomic DNA using the immunoSEQ Assay, a bias-controlled multiplex PCR. The source study handled its data this way. The number of nucleated cells in each sample was estimated from the amplification of reference gene primers within the assay. Sequence reads were collapsed and filtered to measure the absolute abundance of every unique TCRbeta CDR3 rearrangement. Productive Simpson clonality was computed per sample as the square root of Simpson's diversity index over productive rearrangements. TCRdb carries this immuneACCESS record with in-frame sequences only. Its versions omit some clonotypes, under half of them owing to an unresolved V gene in the studies checked, with the rest unexplained. V, J and clone size derive from that table, while D and trimming were established from the DNA sequence. Counted in this sample were 150,000 to 200,000 clones; about 86% of them appeared once. The ten largest clonotypes hold approximately 13% of the sample.

Recombination joined TRBV5-4 with TRBJ2-7, with TRBD1 identical over 7 junction bases. Material for sequencing was peripheral blood. The receptor comes from a woman in her seventies with COVID-19, enrolled during active disease. The CDR3 reads as follows: CASSLEPRGIPYEQYF. In nucleotide form, the sequence is TGTGCCAGCAGCTTGGAGCCCAGGGGGATTCCCTACGAGCAGTACTTC.